The sequence of this T cell receptor (beta chain) was determined in a study of CD8+CD57+ T cells in acquired aplastic anemia. This clonotype was found many times. Trimming removed 6 bases at V and 0 bases at J, with 11 bases between. The CDR3 runs 14 residues. Germline loops: CDR1 LNHDA, CDR2 SQIVND (reference sequence). The patients chosen for sequencing had shown expansion of CD8+CD57+ cells (detected by flow cytometry). Sampling of blood occurred while the patients had still received no therapy. Genomic DNA served as template for TCR beta VDJ and CDR3 profiling. A single record per CDR3 protein comes from TCRdb applying MiXCR to the reads. The table has a few hundred thousand distinct CDR3 sequences, approximately 32% seen once.

The TCR sequence derives from a human donor with aplastic anemia. What was sequenced was sorted CD4+, CD8+, or CD8+CD57+ T cells (not recorded which) from PBMCs. This chain links TRBV19 with TRBJ2-5, with D possibly being TRBD1 (5 bases). Here the CDR3 DNA reads TGTGCCAGTAGAGAACAGGCAGACCAAGAGACCCAGTACTTC. Amino acids: CASREQADQETQYF. Full variable domain (rest looked up from reference TRBV19 and TRBJ2-5): DGGITQSPKYLFRKEGQNVTLSCEQNLNHDAMYWYRQDPGQGLRLIYYSQIVNDFQKGDIAEGYSVSREKKESFPLTVTSAQKNPTAFYLCASREQADQETQYFGPGTRLLVL.